This TCR beta chain was found in a study of blood T cell repertoires in COVID-19. Turning to the study itself: Some COVID-19 samples were acute and others convalescent; all came from the United States, Italy and Spain.

The CDR3 has 16 amino acids. Germline V CDR1 and CDR2: SGDLS, YYNGEE. V was cut by 4 bases and J by 3 bases, with 19 bases left in between. Someone with COVID-19 had been met by exposed participants within 2 weeks before study entry. Under the authors' procedure: Reference gene primer amplification in the assay estimated nucleated cell counts. The repertoire was sequenced with immunoSEQ multiplex PCR; TCRdb's copy has only in-frame clones and lacks some. The DNA gave D and trimming, while V, J and clone size come from that table. The table has about 370,000 clones, approximately 93% seen once; the top ten hold over 0.7%.

V and J are TRBV9 and TRBJ1-2, with D possibly matching TRBD1 (6 bases). The receptor comes from a woman aged 40 to 50 who had been exposed to COVID-19. Sample: PBMCs or T cells enriched from blood (not recorded which). CDR3: CASSPQPGAGDYGYTF. DNA of the CDR3: TGTGCCAGCAGCCCCCAGCCAGGGGCCGGAGACTATGGCTACACCTTC.